This is a list of T cell receptor beta chains from one sample in a study of blood T cell repertoires in COVID-19. Clones were read by immunoSEQ multiplex PCR, and TCRdb kept only the in-frame ones, dropping some. The table records some 460,000 clones, about nine tenths of them present only once. Sequencing was performed on PBMCs or T cells enriched from blood (not recorded which). The origin of the receptors is a woman in her late teens or twenties who had recovered from COVID-19. Each CDR3 is given without its conserved first and last residue. Clone size is not always given. Where it is, it says once, few, many or a class for expanded clones.

CDR3aa	abundance	v_gene
ASSLLPSSSNQPQH	-	TRBV11-2
ASSLPGQGAAPPLH	-	TRBV28
ATQDFYEQY	-	TRBV6-5
ASSLTRDTEAF	-	TRBV12-3/TRBV12-4
ASSRAGARQETQY	-	TRBV6-6
ASSYSSGAPEGLF	-	TRBV6-2/TRBV6-3
ASSQDSSGGIETQY	-	TRBV4-1
ASSFLGQNTEAF	-	TRBV27
ASSSAGGRTGELF	-	TRBV6-5
ASSLATSRYEQY	-	TRBV11-2
ASSPPGLKQESQY	-	TRBV5-4
ASRLSGGSYNSPLH	-	TRBV7-2
ASSQLAGQQETQY	-	TRBV4-1
ASSEGVGSYEQY	-	TRBV28
ASSLGVGATVGGYEQY	-	TRBV7-8
ASSPDRLGDTQY	-	TRBV7-9
ASSQDRTDPTGELF	-	TRBV4-1
ASSLDRGQETQY	-	TRBV5-1
ASSPDRANSPLH	-	TRBV19
ASSLEGREAF	-	TRBV11-3
ASSLAPLAGGRDEQF	-	TRBV7-2
ASSPGTSGVQETQY	-	TRBV7-9
ASSLAPRDEQY	-	TRBV7-2
ASSSMNTEAF	few	TRBV28
ASSYPLRRSEDSEQF	-	TRBV6-2/TRBV6-3